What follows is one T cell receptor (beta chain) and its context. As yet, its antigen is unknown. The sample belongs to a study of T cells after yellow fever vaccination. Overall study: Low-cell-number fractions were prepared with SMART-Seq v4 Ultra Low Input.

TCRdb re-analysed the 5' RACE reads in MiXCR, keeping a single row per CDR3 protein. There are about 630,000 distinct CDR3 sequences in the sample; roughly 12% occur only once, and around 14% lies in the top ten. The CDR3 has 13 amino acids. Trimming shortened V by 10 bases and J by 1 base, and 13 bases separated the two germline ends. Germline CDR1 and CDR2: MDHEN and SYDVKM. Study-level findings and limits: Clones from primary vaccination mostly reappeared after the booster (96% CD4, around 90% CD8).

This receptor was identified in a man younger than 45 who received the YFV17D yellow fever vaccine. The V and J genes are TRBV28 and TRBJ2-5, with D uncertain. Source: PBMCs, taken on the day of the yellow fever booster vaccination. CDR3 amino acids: CATVGPAQETQYF. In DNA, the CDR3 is TGTGCCACAGTGGGCCCGGCCCAAGAGACCCAGTACTTC.